This TCR beta chain appears in the sequencing data of a study of cytomegalovirus exposure and HLA in healthy donors. Assay: immunoSEQ multiplex PCR; the TCRdb copy retains only in-frame clones and omits some. Of 150,000 to 180,000 clones listed, about 86% are singletons. Germline trimming cut 7 bases from V and 6 bases from J; bases unmatched to any gene: 11. This CDR3 contains 14 residues. Germline CDR1 is MNHEY and CDR2 is SMNVEV (reference sequence). As to this clone: Its specificity is not known.

Study-level findings and limits: CMV antigen specificity was confirmed in vitro for three CMV-associated chains.

Material for sequencing was PBMCs. The sequence was obtained from a human donor in good health. The J gene is TRBJ2-5, the V gene TRBV27; 7 bases are a match to TRBD1. Here the CDR3 reads CASKLTGDTKTQYF. CDR3 nucleotides: TGTGCCAGCAAATTAACAGGGGATACGAAGACCCAGTACTTC.